This T cell receptor (beta chain) was sequenced in a study of blood T cell repertoires in COVID-19. Across the study: From the United States, Italy and Spain came samples of acute and convalescent COVID-19.

Sequencing used immunoSEQ multiplex PCR; TCRdb keeps in-frame clones, though not all of them. This table has about 190,000 clones, 80% appearing once. V lost 1 base, J lost 6 bases, and 3 bases lay in between. Germline V gene lookup returns CDR1 MNHEY and CDR2 SMNVEV (reference sequence). The CDR3 loop spans 12 amino acids. V and J are TRBV27 and TRBJ2-2; no clear D gene. Sequenced sample: peripheral blood. This sequence was found in a man aged 60 to 75 with acute or convalescent COVID-19. This chain's CDR3 is CASSLFAGELFF. DNA for the CDR3: TGTGCCAGCAGTTTATTCGCCGGGGAGCTGTTTTTT.